A single sample gave rise to the 10 T cell receptor beta chains below, sequenced in a study of cytomegalovirus exposure and HLA in healthy donors (dated by TCRdb to the late 2010s). Libraries were built with the immunoSEQ multiplex PCR assay. For the multiplex PCR, a mixture combining 60 forward primers for TCR Vbeta segments and 13 reverse primers for TCR Jbeta segments was used. TCRdb mirrors the immuneACCESS table, restricted to in-frame sequences. Some clones are absent from its copies; in checked studies, under half trace to an unresolved V gene, and the reason for the others is unknown. The sample table holds about 160,000 clones, of which about two thirds were seen once. The ten largest clones represent more than 2.5% of the sample. Sequenced sample: PBMCs. The origin of the receptors is a woman aged 25 to 39 in good health and CMV-seronegative.

Only a few counts were recorded for this clone. This chain joins TRBV5-4 and TRBJ1-2; D remains ambiguous. This CDR3 contains 16 residues. Germline V gene data show CDR1 as SGHNT and CDR2 as YYREEE (reference sequence). Between the trimmed V and J ends, which lost 5 bases and 3 bases, there was a span of 20 bases. The DNA for the CDR3 is TGTGCCAGCAGTCTCCCGGGTTCAATTCGAGACTATGGCTACACCTTC. It translates to CASSLPGSIRDYGYTF.

The chain carries TRBV13 and TRBJ1-2, with D hard to call. This CDR3 is built from 14 residues. The germline CDR1 and CDR2 sequences are PRHDT and FYEKMQ (reference sequence). Trimming removed 5 bases from V and 2 bases from J, with 12 bases in between. The CDR3 loop is CASSHMFGNYGYTF. For the CDR3, the DNA is TGTGCCAGCAGCCATATGTTTGGCAACTATGGCTACACCTTC.

The chain uses TRBV27 and TRBJ1-5, with 8 bases identical to TRBD1. The ends lost 5 bases at V and 5 bases at J; junction bases unmatched: 5. Germline CDR1 and CDR2: MNHEY and SMNVEV (reference sequence). This CDR3 is built from 14 residues. DNA for the CDR3: TGTGCCAGCAGTCCGGACAGGGAATATCAGCCCCAGCATTTT. Amino acid sequence: CASSPDREYQPQHF.

The rearrangement joins TRBV19 to TRBJ2-1; 9 bases agree with TRBD2. Trimming at V came to 2 bases and at J to 4 bases, leaving 6 bases not matched to a gene. The CDR3 consists of 16 residues. Germline V gene sequence: CDR1 LNHDA, CDR2 SQIVND (reference sequence). The CDR3 coding sequence is TGTGCCAGTAGTATAATGGGGAGCGGGAGGTACAATGAGCAGTTCTTC. The encoded protein is CASSIMGSGRYNEQFF. Based on the CDR3 plus reference TRBV19 and TRBJ2-1, the full variable domain is DGGITQSPKYLFRKEGQNVTLSCEQNLNHDAMYWYRQDPGQGLRLIYYSQIVNDFQKGDIAEGYSVSREKKESFPLTVTSAQKNPTAFYLCASSIMGSGRYNEQFFGPGTRLTVL.

The CDR3 region is CASSQENVGAYEKLFF. CDR3 in DNA: TGTGCCAGCAGCCAAGAGAACGTGGGGGCGTATGAAAAACTGTTTTTT. The chain recombines TRBV11-2 with TRBJ1-4; TRBD1 is a possible D gene (6 bases). The CDR3 has 16 residues. V lost 5 bases, J lost 6 bases, and 19 bases lay in between. Germline V gene sequence: CDR1 SGHAT, CDR2 FQNNGV.

V gene TRBV6-1 combines with J gene TRBJ1-1, with D hard to call. The CDR3 totals 14 residues. The V gene's germline CDR1 is MNHNS and CDR2 SASEGT. V lost 4 bases, J lost 0 bases, and 9 bases lay in between. CDR3 loop: CASSALLMNTEAFF. The CDR3 bases are TGTGCCAGCAGTGCGCTCCTAATGAACACTGAAGCTTTCTTT.

DNA for the CDR3: TGTGCCAGTAGACCAGGGACAGGTAGCGTGGAGACCCAGTACTTC. This codes for CASRPGTGSVETQYF. V gene TRBV19 combines with J gene TRBJ2-5, with 8 positions matching TRBD1. This CDR3 spans 15 amino acids. V was clipped by 6 bases and J by 5 bases; unmatched bases: 11. The V gene's germline CDR1 is LNHDA and CDR2 SQIVND (reference sequence).

This clone was recorded only once. The chain has TRBV10-2 and TRBJ2-7; D gene uncertain. The germline V gene encodes CDR1 WSHSY and CDR2 SAAADI. The V and J ends lost 5 bases and 7 bases respectively, with 9 bases between them. CDR3 length: 11 residues. In DNA, the CDR3 is TGCGCCAGCAGTAACAGCAGGGAGCAGTACTTC. Its protein is CASSNSREQYF.

This chain joins TRBV19 and TRBJ2-3; 9 bases map to TRBD2. This CDR3 comprises 15 residues. Germline CDR1 and CDR2: LNHDA and SQIVND (reference sequence). V lost 5 bases, J lost 3 bases, and 6 bases stayed unmatched. The CDR3, as DNA: TGTGCCAGTAGTTTGGCGGGGGGGCCAACAGATACGCAGTATTTT. The encoded protein is CASSLAGGPTDTQYF.

The chain employs TRBV5-6 and TRBJ1-2; TRBD1 is a possible D gene (6 bases). The V and J ends lost 4 bases and 5 bases respectively, with 15 bases between them. The CDR3 runs to 14 residues. CDR1 is SGHDT and CDR2 is YYEEEE in the germline V gene. The DNA for the CDR3 is TGTGCCAGCAGCACTCCGGGGGGGGCTTATGGCTACACCTTC. Residues: CASSTPGGAYGYTF. The full variable domain, in which reference TRBV5-6 and TRBJ1-2 provide the parts outside the CDR3, is DAGVTQSPTHLIKTRGQQVTLRCSPKSGHDTVSWYQQALGQGPQFIFQYYEEEERQRGNFPDRFSGHQFPNYSSELNVNALLLGDSALYLCASSTPGGAYGYTFGSGTRLTVV.